What follows are 11 T cell receptor beta chains derived from one specimen sequenced in a study of cytomegalovirus exposure and HLA in healthy donors. PCR amplification relied on 60 Vbeta primers (plus 13 Jbeta primers). Profiling relied on immunoSEQ multiplex PCR, and the TCRdb table lists in-frame clones only, not all of them. This table lists over 65,000 clones. Sequenced: PBMCs. The receptors stem from a woman aged 30 to 39 in good health and CMV-seronegative.

V gene TRBV19 combines with J gene TRBJ1-1; D perhaps matches TRBD1 (5 bases). V shed 4 bases and J shed 4 bases, with 10 bases lying between them. In germline, CDR1 is LNHDA, CDR2 SQIVND (reference sequence). The CDR3 covers 13 residues. The CDR3 DNA reads as TGTGCCAGTAGTAGTCGACAGCGCACTGAAGCTTTCTTT. It encodes CASSSRQRTEAFF.

CDR3 nucleotide sequence: TGTGCCTTCACCCGAGGCAGAGCCTACGAGCAGTACTTC. Translated, it gives CAFTRGRAYEQYF. The chain combines TRBV30 with TRBJ2-7; D unresolved. V was clipped by 7 bases and J by 2 bases, with 15 bases between them. Germline V gene data show CDR1 as GTSNPN and CDR2 as SVGIG (reference sequence). The CDR3 consists of 13 residues.

The CDR3 DNA sequence: TGTGCCACCAGCAGAGTCTACAGGGGGTTGGACTATGGCTACACCTTC. Protein product: CATSRVYRGLDYGYTF. This chain joins TRBV15 and TRBJ1-2; TRBD1 matches at 8 bases. CDR3 size: 16 residues. The germline V gene encodes CDR1 LNHNV and CDR2 YYDKDF (reference sequence). The ends lost 1 base at V and 3 bases at J; junction bases unmatched: 7. Based on the CDR3 plus reference TRBV15 and TRBJ1-2, the full variable domain is DAMVIQNPRYQVTQFGKPVTLSCSQTLNHNVMYWYQQKSSQAPKLLFHYYDKDFNNEADTPDNFQSRRPNTSFCFLDIRSPGLGDTAMYLCATSRVYRGLDYGYTFGSGTRLTVV.

The chain carries TRBV28 and TRBJ2-1; 14 nucleotides match TRBD2. In germline, CDR1 is MDHEN, CDR2 SYDVKM. The junction had 7 bases not matched to a gene; V was cut back by 5 bases and J by 7 bases. CDR3 length equals 16 residues. The CDR3 spells CASSLRLAGGPNEQFF. CDR3 nucleotide sequence: TGTGCCAGCAGTCTCCGACTAGCGGGGGGGCCAAATGAGCAGTTCTTC.

CDR3 sequence: CASTMDTEAFF. For the CDR3, the DNA is TGTGCCAGCACTATGGACACTGAAGCTTTCTTT. The chain uses TRBV6-1 and TRBJ1-1; the D is unclear. The ends were cut back, 7 bases at V and 3 bases at J, with 6 bases in the middle. CDR3 length: 11 residues. Germline CDR1 MNHNS, CDR2 SASEGT.

CDR3 nucleotides: TGTGCCAGCAGTGACCGTTCCCCCGGGGAGCTGTTTTTT. It codes for CASSDRSPGELFF. The rearrangement links TRBV2 to TRBJ2-2; D unresolved. The CDR3 is 13 residues long. Germline V CDR1 and CDR2: SNHLY, FYNNEI. V was pared by 3 bases and J by 6 bases, with 8 bases between. The full variable domain, completed using reference TRBV2 and TRBJ2-2, is EPEVTQTPSHQVTQMGQEVILRCVPISNHLYFYWYRQILGQKVEFLVSFYNNEISEKSEIFDDQFSVERPDGSNFTLKIRSTKLEDSAMYFCASSDRSPGELFFGEGSRLTVL.

The chain links TRBV7-2 to TRBJ2-7; no clear D gene. The germline gives CDR1 SGHTA, CDR2 FQGNSA. V shed 4 bases and J shed 3 bases, with 4 bases lying between them. The CDR3 length is 11 residues. The CDR3 sequence: CASSSHYEQYF. As DNA, the CDR3 is TGTGCCAGCAGCTCCCACTACGAGCAGTACTTC.

The chain has TRBV29-1 and TRBJ2-1, with 8 bases aligning to TRBD2. The CDR3 runs to 14 residues. Germline V gene data show CDR1 as SQVTM and CDR2 as ANQGSEA. The V segment lost 7 bases and the J segment 7 bases; nucleotides outside the gene matches: 12. CDR3 region: CSASGGPVWNEQFF. The CDR3 DNA reads as TGCAGCGCATCGGGAGGGCCTGTATGGAATGAGCAGTTCTTC.

The chain combines TRBV30 with TRBJ1-6, with a possible D match to TRBD1 (5 bases). This CDR3 is 17 amino acids long. Between the trimmed V and J ends, which lost 2 bases and 0 bases, there was a span of 14 bases. Germline assignment: CDR1 GTSNPN and CDR2 SVGIG (reference sequence). CDR3 sequence (DNA): TGTGCCTGGAGTAAAATAGGGGTTAGCTCCTATAATTCACCCCTCCACTTT. As protein: CAWSKIGVSSYNSPLHF.

The chain couples TRBV18 to TRBJ2-1; tentatively, D is TRBD2 (5 bases). V shed 0 bases and J shed 8 bases, with 5 bases lying between them. CDR1 KGHSH and CDR2 LQKENI come from the germline V gene. This CDR3 has 12 residues. The CDR3 region has the DNA TGTGCCAGCTCACCACCCGGGGATGAGCAGTTCTTC. Its translation is CASSPPGDEQFF.

This rearrangement joins TRBV5-4 to TRBJ1-1; 9 bases line up with TRBD1. The V gene end was trimmed by 4 bases and the J gene end by 3 bases; junction bases not matched to a gene: 4. This CDR3 spans 14 amino acids. CDR1 and CDR2 from the germline V gene are SGHNT and YYREEE (reference sequence). The CDR3 region is CASSRDRADTEAFF. In nucleotides, the CDR3 is TGTGCCAGCAGCCGGGACAGGGCGGACACTGAAGCTTTCTTT.